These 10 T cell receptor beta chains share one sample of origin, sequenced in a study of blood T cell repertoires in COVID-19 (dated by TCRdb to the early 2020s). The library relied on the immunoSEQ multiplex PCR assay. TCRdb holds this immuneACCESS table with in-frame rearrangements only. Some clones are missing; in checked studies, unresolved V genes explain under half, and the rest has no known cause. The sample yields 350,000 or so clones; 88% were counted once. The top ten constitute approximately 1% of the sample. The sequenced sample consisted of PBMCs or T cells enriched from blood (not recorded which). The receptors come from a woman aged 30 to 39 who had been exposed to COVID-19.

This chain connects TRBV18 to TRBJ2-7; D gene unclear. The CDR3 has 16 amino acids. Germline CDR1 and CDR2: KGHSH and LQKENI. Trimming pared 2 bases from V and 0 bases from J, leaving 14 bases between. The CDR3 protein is CASSPSRIPSSYEQYF. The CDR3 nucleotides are TGTGCCAGCTCACCAAGTCGCATTCCGAGCTCCTACGAGCAGTACTTC.

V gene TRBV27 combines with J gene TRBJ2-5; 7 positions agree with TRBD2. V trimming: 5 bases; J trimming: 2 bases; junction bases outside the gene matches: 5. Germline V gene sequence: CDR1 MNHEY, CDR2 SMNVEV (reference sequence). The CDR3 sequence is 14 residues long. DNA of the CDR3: TGTGCCAGCAGTCTTGCCGGGAGGCAAGAGACCCAGTACTTC. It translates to CASSLAGRQETQYF.

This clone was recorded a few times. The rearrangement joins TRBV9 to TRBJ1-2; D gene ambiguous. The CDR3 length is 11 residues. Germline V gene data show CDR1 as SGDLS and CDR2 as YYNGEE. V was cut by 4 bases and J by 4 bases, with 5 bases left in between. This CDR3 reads CASSPGYGYTF. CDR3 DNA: TGTGCCAGCAGCCCAGGCTATGGCTACACCTTC.

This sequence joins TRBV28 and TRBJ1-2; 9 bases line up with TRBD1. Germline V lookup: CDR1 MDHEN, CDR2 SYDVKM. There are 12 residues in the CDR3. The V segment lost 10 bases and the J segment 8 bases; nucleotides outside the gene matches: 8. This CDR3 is CATGQGSKGYTF. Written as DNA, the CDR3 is TGTGCCACGGGACAGGGTTCGAAAGGCTACACCTTC.

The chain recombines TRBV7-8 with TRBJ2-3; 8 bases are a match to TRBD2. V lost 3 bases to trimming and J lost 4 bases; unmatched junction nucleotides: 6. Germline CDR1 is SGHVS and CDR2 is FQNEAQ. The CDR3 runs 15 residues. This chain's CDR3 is CASSFQPGRADTQYF. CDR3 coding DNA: TGTGCCAGCAGCTTTCAGCCCGGGAGGGCAGATACGCAGTATTTT.

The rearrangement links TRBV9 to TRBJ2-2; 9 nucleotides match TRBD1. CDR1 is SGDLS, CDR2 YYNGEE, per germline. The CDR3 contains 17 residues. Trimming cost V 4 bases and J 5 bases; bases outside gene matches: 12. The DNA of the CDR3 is TGTGCCAGCAGCCTATTAACAGGGGGCCTTGTGACCGGGGAGCTGTTTTTT. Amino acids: CASSLLTGGLVTGELFF.

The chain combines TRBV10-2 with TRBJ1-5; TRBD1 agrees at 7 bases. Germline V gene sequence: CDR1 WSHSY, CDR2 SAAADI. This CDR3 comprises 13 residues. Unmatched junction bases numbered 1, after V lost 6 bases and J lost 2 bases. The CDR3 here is CASSGQGNQPQHF. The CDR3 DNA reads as TGCGCCAGCAGCGGACAGGGCAATCAGCCCCAGCATTTT.

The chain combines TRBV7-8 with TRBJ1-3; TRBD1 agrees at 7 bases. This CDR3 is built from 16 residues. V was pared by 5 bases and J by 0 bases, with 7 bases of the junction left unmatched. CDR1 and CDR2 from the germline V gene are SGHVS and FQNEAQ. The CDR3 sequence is CASSPLTGLSGNTIYF. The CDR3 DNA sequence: TGTGCCAGCAGCCCCCTGACAGGGCTCTCTGGAAACACCATATATTTT.

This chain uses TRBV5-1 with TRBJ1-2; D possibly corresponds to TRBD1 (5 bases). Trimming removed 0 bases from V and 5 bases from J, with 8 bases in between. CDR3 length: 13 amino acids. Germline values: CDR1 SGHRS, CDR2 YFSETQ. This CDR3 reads CASSLGGEYGYTF. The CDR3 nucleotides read TGCGCCAGCAGCTTGGGGGGCGAATATGGCTACACCTTC.

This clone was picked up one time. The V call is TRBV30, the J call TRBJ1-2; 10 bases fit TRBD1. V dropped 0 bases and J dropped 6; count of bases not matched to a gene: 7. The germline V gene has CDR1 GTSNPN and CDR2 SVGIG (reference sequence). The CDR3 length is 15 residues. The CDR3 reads CAWSVTMTGGHGYTF. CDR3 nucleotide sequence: TGTGCCTGGAGTGTAACCATGACAGGGGGCCATGGCTACACCTTC.